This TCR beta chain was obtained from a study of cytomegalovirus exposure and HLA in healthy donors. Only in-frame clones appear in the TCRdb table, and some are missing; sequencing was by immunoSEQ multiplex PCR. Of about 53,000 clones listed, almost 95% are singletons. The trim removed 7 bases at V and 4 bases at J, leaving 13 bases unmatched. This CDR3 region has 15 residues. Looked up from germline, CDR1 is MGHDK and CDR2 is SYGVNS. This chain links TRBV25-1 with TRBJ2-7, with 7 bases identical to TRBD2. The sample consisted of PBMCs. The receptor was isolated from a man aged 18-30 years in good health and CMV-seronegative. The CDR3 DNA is TGTGCCAGCACCTCCCGAGCTAGCGGACTTTACGAGCAGTACTTC. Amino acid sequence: CASTSRASGLYEQYF.